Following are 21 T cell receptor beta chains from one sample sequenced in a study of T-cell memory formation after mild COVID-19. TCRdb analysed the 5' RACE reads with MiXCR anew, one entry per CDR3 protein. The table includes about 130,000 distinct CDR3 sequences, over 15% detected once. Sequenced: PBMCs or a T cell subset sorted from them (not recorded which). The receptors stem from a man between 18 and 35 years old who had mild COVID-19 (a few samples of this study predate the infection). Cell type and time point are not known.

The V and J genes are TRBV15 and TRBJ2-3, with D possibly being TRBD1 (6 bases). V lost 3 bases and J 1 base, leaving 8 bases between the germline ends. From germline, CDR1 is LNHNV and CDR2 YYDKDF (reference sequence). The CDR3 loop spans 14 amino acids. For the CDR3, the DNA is TGTGCCACCAGCAGGAGACAGGGCACAGATACGCAGTATTTT. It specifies CATSRRQGTDTQYF.

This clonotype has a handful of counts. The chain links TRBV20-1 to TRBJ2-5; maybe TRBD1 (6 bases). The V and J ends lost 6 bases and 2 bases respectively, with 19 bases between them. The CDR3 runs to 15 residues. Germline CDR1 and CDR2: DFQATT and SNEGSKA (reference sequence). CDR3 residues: CSAPQTGGGQETQYF. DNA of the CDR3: TGCAGTGCCCCTCAGACAGGTGGTGGTCAAGAGACCCAGTACTTC.

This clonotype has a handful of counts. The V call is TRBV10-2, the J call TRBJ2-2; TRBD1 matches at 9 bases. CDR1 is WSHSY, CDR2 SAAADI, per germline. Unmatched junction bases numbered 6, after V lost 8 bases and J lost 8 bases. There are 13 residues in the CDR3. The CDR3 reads CASSQGASGELFF. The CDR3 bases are TGCGCCAGCTCACAGGGGGCATCGGGGGAGCTGTTTTTT.

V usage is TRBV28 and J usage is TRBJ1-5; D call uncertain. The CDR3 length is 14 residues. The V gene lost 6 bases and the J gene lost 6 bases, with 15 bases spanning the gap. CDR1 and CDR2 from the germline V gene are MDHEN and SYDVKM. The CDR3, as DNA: TGTGCCAGCAGCGAGGGCCCGTTGGGTCAGCCCCAGCATTTT. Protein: CASSEGPLGQPQHF. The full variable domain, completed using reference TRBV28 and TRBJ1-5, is DVKVTQSSRYLVKRTGEKVFLECVQDMDHENMFWYRQDPGLGLRLIYFSYDVKMKEKGDIPEGYSVSREKKERFSLILESASTNQTSMYLCASSEGPLGQPQHFGDGTRLSIL.

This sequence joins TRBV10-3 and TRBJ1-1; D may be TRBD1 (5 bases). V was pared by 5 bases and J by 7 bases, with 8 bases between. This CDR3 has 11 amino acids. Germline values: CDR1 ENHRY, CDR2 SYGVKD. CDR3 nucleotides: TGTGCCATCAGTCACGACAGTGAAGCTTTCTTT. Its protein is CAISHDSEAFF.

The CDR3 here is CASRAEQGHNEQFF. CDR3 nucleotides: TGTGCCAGCCGGGCCGAACAGGGACACAATGAGCAGTTCTTC. The V and J genes are TRBV7-9 and TRBJ2-1; maybe TRBD1 (6 bases). CDR3 length: 14 residues. CDR1 is SEHNR and CDR2 is FQNEAQ in the germline V gene (reference sequence). V was shortened by 8 bases and J by 5 bases, with 16 bases between the two germline ends.

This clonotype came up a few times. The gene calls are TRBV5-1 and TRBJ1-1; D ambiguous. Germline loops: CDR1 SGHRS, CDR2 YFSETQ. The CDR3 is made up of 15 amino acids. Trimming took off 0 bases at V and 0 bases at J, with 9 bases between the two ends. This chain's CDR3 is CASSLVGNLNTEAFF. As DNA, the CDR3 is TGCGCCAGCAGCTTGGTTGGCAATTTGAACACTGAAGCTTTCTTT. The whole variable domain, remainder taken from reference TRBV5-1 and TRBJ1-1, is KAGVTQTPRYLIKTRGQQVTLSCSPISGHRSVSWYQQTPGQGLQFLFEYFSETQRNKGNFPGRFSGRQFSNSRSEMNVSTLELGDSALYLCASSLVGNLNTEAFFGQGTRLTVV.

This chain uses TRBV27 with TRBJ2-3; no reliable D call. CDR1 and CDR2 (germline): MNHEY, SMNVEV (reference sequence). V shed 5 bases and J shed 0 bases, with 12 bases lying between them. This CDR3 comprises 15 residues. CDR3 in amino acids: CASSRLELSTDTQYF. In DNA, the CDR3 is TGTGCCAGCAGTCGGCTAGAACTTAGCACAGATACGCAGTATTTT.

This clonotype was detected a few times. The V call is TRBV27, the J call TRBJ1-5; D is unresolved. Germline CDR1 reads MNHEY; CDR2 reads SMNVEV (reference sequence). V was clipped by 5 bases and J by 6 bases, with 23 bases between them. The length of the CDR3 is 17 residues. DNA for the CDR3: TGTGCCAGCAGTCCAGCACCTGGAAGGCACGGTGGTCAGCCCCAGCATTTT. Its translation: CASSPAPGRHGGQPQHF.

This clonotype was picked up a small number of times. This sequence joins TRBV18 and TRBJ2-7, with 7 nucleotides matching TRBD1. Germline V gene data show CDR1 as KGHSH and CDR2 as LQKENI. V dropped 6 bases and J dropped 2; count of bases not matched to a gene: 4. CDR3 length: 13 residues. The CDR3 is CASSLGQPYEQYF. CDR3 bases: TGTGCCAGCTCCCTGGGACAGCCCTACGAGCAGTACTTC. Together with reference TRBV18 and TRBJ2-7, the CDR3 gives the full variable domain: NAGVMQNPRHLVRRRGQEARLRCSPMKGHSHVYWYRQLPEEGLKFMVYLQKENIIDESGMPKERFSAEFPKEGPSILRIQQVVRGDSAAYFCASSLGQPYEQYFGPGTRLTVT.

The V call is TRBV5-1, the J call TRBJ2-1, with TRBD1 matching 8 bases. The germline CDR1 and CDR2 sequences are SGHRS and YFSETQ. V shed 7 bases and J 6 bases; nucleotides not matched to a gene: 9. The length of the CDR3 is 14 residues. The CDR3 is CASGEQGASNEQFF. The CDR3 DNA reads TGCGCCAGCGGGGAGCAGGGGGCATCCAATGAGCAGTTCTTC.

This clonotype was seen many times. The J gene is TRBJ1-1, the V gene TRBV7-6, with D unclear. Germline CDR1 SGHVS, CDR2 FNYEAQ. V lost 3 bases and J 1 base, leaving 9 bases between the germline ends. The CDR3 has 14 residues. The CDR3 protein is CASSLWGWNTEAFF. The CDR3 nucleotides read TGTGCCAGCAGCTTGTGGGGATGGAACACTGAAGCTTTCTTT. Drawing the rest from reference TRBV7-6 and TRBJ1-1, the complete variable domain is GAGVSQSPRYKVTKRGQDVALRCDPISGHVSLYWYRQALGQGPEFLTYFNYEAQQDKSGLPNDRFSAERPEGSISTLTIQRTEQRDSAMYRCASSLWGWNTEAFFGQGTRLTVV.

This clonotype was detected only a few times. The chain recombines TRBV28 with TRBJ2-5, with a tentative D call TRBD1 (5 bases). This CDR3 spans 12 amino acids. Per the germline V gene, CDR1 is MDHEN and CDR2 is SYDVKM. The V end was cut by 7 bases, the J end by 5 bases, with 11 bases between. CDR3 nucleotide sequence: TGTGCCAGCATGAGATCAGGGGAGACCCAGTACTTC. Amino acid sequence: CASMRSGETQYF.

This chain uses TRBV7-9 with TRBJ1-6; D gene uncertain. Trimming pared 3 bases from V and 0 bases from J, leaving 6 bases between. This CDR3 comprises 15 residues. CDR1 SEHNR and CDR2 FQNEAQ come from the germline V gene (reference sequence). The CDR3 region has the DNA TGTGCCAGCAGCTTGCACAACTCCTATAATTCACCCCTCCACTTT. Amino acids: CASSLHNSYNSPLHF.

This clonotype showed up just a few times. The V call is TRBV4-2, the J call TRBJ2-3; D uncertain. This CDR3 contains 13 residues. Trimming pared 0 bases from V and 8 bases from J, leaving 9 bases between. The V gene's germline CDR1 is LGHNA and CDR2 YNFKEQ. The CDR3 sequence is CASSQDFDGTQYF. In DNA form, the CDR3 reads TGTGCCAGCAGCCAAGATTTTGACGGTACGCAGTATTTT.

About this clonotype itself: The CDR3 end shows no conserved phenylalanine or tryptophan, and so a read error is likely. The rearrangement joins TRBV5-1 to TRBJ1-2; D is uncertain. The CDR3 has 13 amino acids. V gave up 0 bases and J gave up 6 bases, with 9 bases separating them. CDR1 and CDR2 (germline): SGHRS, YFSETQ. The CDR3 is CASSLVLTNGYTL. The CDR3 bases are TGCGCCAGCAGCTTGGTTCTAACTAATGGCTACACCTTA.

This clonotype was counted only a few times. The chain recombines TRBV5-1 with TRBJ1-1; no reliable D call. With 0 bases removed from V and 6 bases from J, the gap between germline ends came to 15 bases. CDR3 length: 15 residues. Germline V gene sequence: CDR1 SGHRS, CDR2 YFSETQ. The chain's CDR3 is CASSLANLGRSEAFF. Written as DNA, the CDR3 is TGCGCCAGCAGCTTGGCCAATCTTGGTAGGTCTGAAGCTTTCTTT.

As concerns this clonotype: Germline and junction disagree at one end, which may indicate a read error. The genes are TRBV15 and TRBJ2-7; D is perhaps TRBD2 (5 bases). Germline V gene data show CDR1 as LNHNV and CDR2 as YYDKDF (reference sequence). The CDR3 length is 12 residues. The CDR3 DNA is TGTGCCGCCAGCGGTAGCTCCTACGAGCAGTACTTC. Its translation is CAASGSSYEQYF. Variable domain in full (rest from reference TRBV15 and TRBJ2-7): DAMVIQNPRYQVTQFGKPVTLSCSQTLNHNVMYWYQQKSSQAPKLLFHYYDKDFNNEADTPDNFQSRRPNTSFCFLDIRSPGLGDTAMYLCAASGSSYEQYFGPGTRLTVT.

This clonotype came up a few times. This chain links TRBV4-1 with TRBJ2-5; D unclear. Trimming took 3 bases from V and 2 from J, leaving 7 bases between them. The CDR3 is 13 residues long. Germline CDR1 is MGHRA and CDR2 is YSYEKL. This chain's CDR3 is CASSQGMQETQYF. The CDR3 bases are TGCGCCAGCAGCCAGGGAATGCAAGAGACCCAGTACTTC.

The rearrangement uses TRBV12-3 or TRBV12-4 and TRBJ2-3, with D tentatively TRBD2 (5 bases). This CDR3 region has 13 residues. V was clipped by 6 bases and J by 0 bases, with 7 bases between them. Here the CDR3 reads CASRRESTDTQYF. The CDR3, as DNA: TGTGCCAGCAGGAGGGAGAGCACAGATACGCAGTATTTT.

In DNA form, the CDR3 reads TGTGCCACGAGGGACAGGGGGCGGACCGGGGAGCTGTTTTTT. Residues: CATRDRGRTGELFF. V usage is TRBV24-1 and J usage is TRBJ2-2, with TRBD1 matching 12 bases. V was clipped by 10 bases and J by 5 bases; unmatched bases: 4. Per germline, CDR1 KGHDR and CDR2 SFDVKD. This CDR3 has 14 amino acids.